One sample yielded the 22 T cell receptor beta chains listed below, sequenced in a study of T cell responses to AZD1222 COVID-19 vaccine. Data came from immunoSEQ multiplex PCR; TCRdb stores just in-frame clones and leaves some out. The sample lists about 140,000 clones; over 90% were seen once. Sample: peripheral blood, taken on day 0 of MenACWY control vaccination. The receptors here all came from an adult in good health.

The chain has TRBV28 and TRBJ2-3, with 7 bases lining up with TRBD2. This CDR3 has 15 amino acids. V shed 5 bases and J 1 base; nucleotides not matched to a gene: 6. Germline V lookup: CDR1 MDHEN, CDR2 SYDVKM. For the CDR3, the DNA is TGTGCCAGCAGTCCGCGGGAGAGCGGCACAGATACGCAGTATTTT. This gives the protein CASSPRESGTDTQYF.

The chain is built from TRBV13 and TRBJ1-4, with D hard to call. The germline V gene encodes CDR1 PRHDT and CDR2 FYEKMQ (reference sequence). The CDR3 spans 15 residues. Trimming left V 4 bases short and J 6 bases short, with 15 bases between. The CDR3 here is CASSSSGDGYEKLFF. The CDR3 DNA is TGTGCCAGCAGCTCTAGTGGAGACGGGTATGAAAAACTGTTTTTT.

The V gene is TRBV5-3, the J gene TRBJ2-2; TRBD2 agrees at 7 bases. TRBV5-3 falls under the ORF class, with uncertain function. This CDR3 contains 17 residues. The ends lost 6 bases at V and 1 base at J; junction bases unmatched: 12. In nucleotides, the CDR3 is TGTGCCAGAACGGCAGCGGGGCTAATAGAGAACACCGGGGAGCTGTTTTTT. As protein: CARTAAGLIENTGELFF.

The gene calls are TRBV2 and TRBJ1-4, with TRBD1 as a possible D gene (5 bases). Germline V gene data show CDR1 as SNHLY and CDR2 as FYNNEI. The germline V and J ends were trimmed by 8 bases and 4 bases, with 17 bases remaining between them. The CDR3 is 15 amino acids. CDR3: CASAPTGQLNEKLFF. In DNA form, the CDR3 reads TGTGCCAGCGCTCCTACAGGCCAACTTAATGAAAAACTGTTTTTT.

The genes are TRBV7-9 and TRBJ1-2; D is uncertain. The CDR3 is 17 amino acids. With 5 bases removed from V and 6 bases from J, the gap between germline ends came to 25 bases. Germline CDR1 reads SEHNR; CDR2 reads FQNEAQ (reference sequence). The CDR3 region has the DNA TGTGCCAGCAGCGCCCGGCCGGTGGCAGGTCATATAGATGGCTACACCTTC. This sequence encodes CASSARPVAGHIDGYTF.

The genes are TRBV27 and TRBJ2-7; tentative D call: TRBD2 (7 bases). The CDR3 runs 12 residues. Germline CDR1 is MNHEY and CDR2 is SMNVEV (reference sequence). V was clipped by 2 bases and J by 7 bases, with 9 bases between them. The CDR3: CASSLGRGEQYF. The CDR3 bases are TGTGCCAGCAGTTTAGGGAGGGGGGAGCAGTACTTC.

This clone has a single count. The chain joins TRBV5-1 to TRBJ2-7; D uncertain. The CDR3 consists of 13 residues. Germline V gives CDR1 SGHRS, CDR2 YFSETQ. V was cut by 4 bases and J by 6 bases, with 14 bases left in between. CDR3 amino acids: CASSLTMDGEQYF. CDR3 sequence (DNA): TGCGCCAGCAGCCTTACTATGGATGGCGAGCAGTACTTC.

The rearrangement uses TRBV28 and TRBJ2-1; perhaps TRBD1 as D (5 bases). With 7 bases removed from V and 11 bases from J, the gap between germline ends came to 18 bases. The CDR3 runs 13 residues. The germline V gene encodes CDR1 MDHEN and CDR2 SYDVKM. Here the CDR3 DNA reads TGTGCCAGCAATTTCCCAAACGACAGAAAGCAGTTCTTC. Protein product: CASNFPNDRKQFF.

V usage is TRBV2 and J usage is TRBJ1-5, with a possible D match to TRBD1 (6 bases). The CDR3 spans 15 residues. Germline CDR1 and CDR2: SNHLY and FYNNEI. Trimming removed 5 bases from V and 3 bases from J, with 14 bases in between. CDR3 in DNA: TGTGCCAGCAGTCCCAAGACAGGATACAATCAGCCCCAGCATTTT. Encoded protein: CASSPKTGYNQPQHF.

This clone has just one count. The V gene is TRBV3-1 (or the pseudogene TRBV3-2), the J gene TRBJ1-6; tentative D call: TRBD1 (5 bases). Germline V gene lookup returns CDR1 LGHDT and CDR2 YNNKEL (reference sequence). V was clipped by 4 bases and J by 0 bases, with 10 bases between them. The CDR3 length is 16 residues. CDR3 protein: CASSRYRSSYNSPLHF. CDR3 nucleotide sequence: TGTGCCAGCAGCCGATACAGGTCCTCCTATAATTCACCCCTCCACTTT.

This chain connects TRBV6-5 to TRBJ1-5, with 7 nucleotides matching TRBD1. CDR1 is MNHEY, CDR2 SVGAGI, per germline. The CDR3 extends over 13 amino acids. V shed 6 bases and J 6 bases; nucleotides not matched to a gene: 5. The chain's CDR3 is CASSRGESQPQHF. CDR3 nucleotide sequence: TGTGCCAGCAGCAGGGGGGAGAGTCAGCCCCAGCATTTT.

This rearrangement joins TRBV28 to TRBJ2-1; TRBD1 matches at 8 bases. Per germline, CDR1 MDHEN and CDR2 SYDVKM. The CDR3 has 14 residues. V was clipped by 10 bases and J by 0 bases; unmatched bases: 5. The CDR3 here is CATTGGYSYNEQFF. CDR3 in DNA: TGTGCCACCACAGGGGGGTACTCCTACAATGAGCAGTTCTTC.

This clone was seen more than once but under ten times. The V gene is TRBV7-2, the J gene TRBJ1-6, with no clear D. V was shortened by 1 base and J by 0 bases, with 1 base between the two germline ends. Germline V gene data show CDR1 as SGHTA and CDR2 as FQGNSA. The CDR3 length is 14 residues. CDR3 nucleotide sequence: TGTGCCAGCAGCTTAGGCTCCTATAATTCACCCCTCCACTTT. Translated: CASSLGSYNSPLHF.

This clone was counted once. This sequence joins TRBV14 and TRBJ1-2; D possibly corresponds to TRBD1 (6 bases). V lost 3 bases, J lost 7 bases, and 18 bases lay in between. This CDR3 comprises 15 residues. Germline-derived CDR1 and CDR2 are SGHDN and FVKESK. The CDR3 spells CASSHHQQGVGGYTF. The CDR3 nucleotides are TGTGCCAGCAGCCACCACCAACAGGGTGTTGGTGGCTACACCTTC.

The gene calls are TRBV2 and TRBJ1-4, with a possible D match to TRBD1 (5 bases). This CDR3 has 14 amino acids. The V gene lost 7 bases and the J gene lost 7 bases, with 16 bases spanning the gap. Germline loops: CDR1 SNHLY, CDR2 FYNNEI. The CDR3 bases are TGTGCCAGCACTCTTGGGGCCGGAGGTGAAAAACTGTTTTTT. Its translation: CASTLGAGGEKLFF.

The chain combines TRBV19 with TRBJ1-2; 9 nucleotides match TRBD1. V lost 1 base to trimming and J lost 4 bases; unmatched junction nucleotides: 16. The CDR3 is made up of 19 amino acids. CDR1 LNHDA and CDR2 SQIVND come from the germline V gene (reference sequence). The DNA of the CDR3 is TGTGCCAGTAGTATAGGGAACCGGGACAGGGTATTCTTCGGCTATGGCTACACCTTC. Its translation: CASSIGNRDRVFFGYGYTF. The variable domain in full, with the rest retrieved from reference TRBV19 and TRBJ1-2, is DGGITQSPKYLFRKEGQNVTLSCEQNLNHDAMYWYRQDPGQGLRLIYYSQIVNDFQKGDIAEGYSVSREKKESFPLTVTSAQKNPTAFYLCASSIGNRDRVFFGYGYTFGSGTRLTVV.

This chain uses TRBV4-1 with TRBJ2-4, with D possibly matching TRBD2 (6 bases). The V gene lost 0 bases and the J gene lost 1 base, with 7 bases spanning the gap. The CDR3 is made up of 15 amino acids. CDR1 and CDR2 from the germline V gene are MGHRA and YSYEKL. CDR3 DNA: TGCGCCAGCAGCCAAGATGGGGGGGCCAAAAACATTCAGTACTTC. This translates into CASSQDGGAKNIQYF.

The rearrangement joins TRBV6-5 to TRBJ1-4; 7 positions match TRBD1. The CDR3 has 14 amino acids. V dropped 6 bases and J dropped 3; count of bases not matched to a gene: 4. Per the germline V gene, CDR1 is MNHEY and CDR2 is SVGAGI. The CDR3 region has the DNA TGTGCCAGCAGATATACAGGGGCTAATGAAAAACTGTTTTTT. Its protein product is CASRYTGANEKLFF.

V is TRBV7-2 and J is TRBJ2-7; 7 bases are a match to TRBD1. The trim removed 6 bases at V and 6 bases at J, leaving 11 bases unmatched. The germline CDR1 and CDR2 sequences are SGHTA and FQGNSA. The CDR3 sequence is 14 residues long. The CDR3 DNA follows: TGTGCCAGCAGTTCCTCGAAGGGGGCGGGCGAGCAGTACTTC. Amino acid sequence: CASSSSKGAGEQYF. The complete variable domain, with remaining parts taken from reference TRBV7-2 and TRBJ2-7, reads GAGVSQSPSNKVTEKGKDVELRCDPISGHTALYWYRQSLGQGLEFLIYFQGNSAPDKSGLPSDRFSAERTGGSVSTLTIQRTQQEDSAVYLCASSSSKGAGEQYFGPGTRLTVT.

The rearrangement uses TRBV3-1 (or the pseudogene TRBV3-2) and TRBJ2-3; D could derive from TRBD1 or TRBD2 (5 bases each). Germline values: CDR1 LGHDT, CDR2 YNNKEL (reference sequence). Deletions cut 3 bases from V and 2 bases from J, with 9 bases between. The CDR3 loop spans 14 amino acids. The CDR3 reads CASSQGVYTDTQYF. CDR3 DNA sequence: TGTGCCAGCAGCCAGGGGGTTTACACAGATACGCAGTATTTT.

The chain recombines TRBV5-4 with TRBJ1-1; a possible D gene is TRBD1 (5 bases). This CDR3 spans 13 amino acids. Trimming took off 6 bases at V and 8 bases at J, with 17 bases between the two ends. Germline V gives CDR1 SGHNT, CDR2 YYREEE (reference sequence). CDR3: CASTLDGTTEAFF. The CDR3 DNA sequence: TGTGCCAGCACCCTGGACGGGACGACGGAAGCTTTCTTT.

The chain uses TRBV19 and TRBJ2-7; D gene uncertain. The V gene lost 3 bases and the J gene lost 0 bases, with 6 bases spanning the gap. The germline CDR1 and CDR2 sequences are LNHDA and SQIVND (reference sequence). The CDR3 extends over 13 amino acids. The DNA for the CDR3 is TGTGCCAGTAGTATCATGGCCTCCTACGAGCAGTACTTC. Translating it yields CASSIMASYEQYF.